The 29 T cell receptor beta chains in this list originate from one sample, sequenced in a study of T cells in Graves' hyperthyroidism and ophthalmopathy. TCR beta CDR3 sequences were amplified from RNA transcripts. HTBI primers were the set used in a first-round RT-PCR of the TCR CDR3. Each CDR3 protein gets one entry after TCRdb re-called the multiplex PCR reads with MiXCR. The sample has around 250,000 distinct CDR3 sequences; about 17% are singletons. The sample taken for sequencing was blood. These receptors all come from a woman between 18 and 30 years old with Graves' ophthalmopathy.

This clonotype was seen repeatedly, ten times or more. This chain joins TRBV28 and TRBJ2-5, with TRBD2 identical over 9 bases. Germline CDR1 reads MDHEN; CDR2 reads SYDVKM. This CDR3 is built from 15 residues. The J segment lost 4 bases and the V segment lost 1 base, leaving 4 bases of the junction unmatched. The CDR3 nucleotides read TGTGCCAGCAGTTTATTTCTAGCGGGGCGAGAGACCCAGTACTTC. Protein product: CASSLFLAGRETQYF.

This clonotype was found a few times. The CDR3 loop reads CASSQDSGTGNQPQHF. In DNA, the CDR3 is TGCGCCAGCAGCCAAGATAGTGGAACAGGGAATCAGCCCCAGCATTTT. V gene TRBV4-1 combines with J gene TRBJ1-5, with D maybe TRBD1 (6 bases). The CDR3 is made up of 16 amino acids. Deletions cut 0 bases from V and 4 bases from J, with 13 bases between. CDR1 and CDR2 from the germline V gene are MGHRA and YSYEKL.

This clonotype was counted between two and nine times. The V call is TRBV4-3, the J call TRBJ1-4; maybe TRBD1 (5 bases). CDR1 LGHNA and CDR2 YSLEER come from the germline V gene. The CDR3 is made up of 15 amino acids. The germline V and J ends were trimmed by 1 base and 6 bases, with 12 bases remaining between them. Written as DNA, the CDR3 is TGCGCCAGCAGCCAAGGGGGGGGGGAGGATGAAAAACTGTTTTTT. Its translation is CASSQGGGEDEKLFF.

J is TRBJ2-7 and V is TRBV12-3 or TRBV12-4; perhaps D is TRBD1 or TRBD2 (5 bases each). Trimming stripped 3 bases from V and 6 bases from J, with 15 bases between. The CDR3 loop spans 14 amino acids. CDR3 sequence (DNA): TGTGCCAGCAGTTTGAAAGGGGCAGGAGGCGAGCAGTACTTC. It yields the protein CASSLKGAGGEQYF.

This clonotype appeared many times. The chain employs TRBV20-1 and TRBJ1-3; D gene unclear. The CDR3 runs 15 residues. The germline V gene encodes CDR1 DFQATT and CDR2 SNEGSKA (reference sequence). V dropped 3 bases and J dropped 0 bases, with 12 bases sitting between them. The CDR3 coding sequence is TGCAGTGCTAGCAGGCGTTACAGCTCTGGAAACACCATATATTTT. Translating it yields CSASRRYSSGNTIYF.

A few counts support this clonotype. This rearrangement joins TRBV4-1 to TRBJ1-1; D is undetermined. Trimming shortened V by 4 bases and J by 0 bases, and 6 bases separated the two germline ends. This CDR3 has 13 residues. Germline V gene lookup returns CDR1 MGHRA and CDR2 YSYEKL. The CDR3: CASSRQVNTEAFF. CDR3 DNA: TGCGCCAGCAGCCGGCAAGTGAACACTGAAGCTTTCTTT.

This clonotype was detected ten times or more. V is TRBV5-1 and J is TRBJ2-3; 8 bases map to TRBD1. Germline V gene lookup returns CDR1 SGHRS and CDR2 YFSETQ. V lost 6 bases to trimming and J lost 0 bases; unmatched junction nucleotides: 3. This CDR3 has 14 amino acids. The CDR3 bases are TGCGCCAGCAAGACAGGGGCAAGCACAGATACGCAGTATTTT. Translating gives CASKTGASTDTQYF.

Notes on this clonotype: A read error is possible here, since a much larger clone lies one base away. The CDR3 DNA reads TGTGCCAGCAGATTAGGGTCAGGGGGGAATGGCTACACCTTC. Protein sequence: CASRLGSGGNGYTF. V is TRBV7-2 and J is TRBJ1-2, with 7 bases aligning to TRBD1. The V gene's germline CDR1 is SGHTA and CDR2 FQGNSA. The CDR3 sequence is 14 residues long.

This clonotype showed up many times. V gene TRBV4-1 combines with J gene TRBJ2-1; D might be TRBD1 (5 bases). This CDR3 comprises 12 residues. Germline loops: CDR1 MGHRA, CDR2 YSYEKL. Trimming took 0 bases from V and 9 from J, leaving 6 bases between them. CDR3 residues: CASSQDQGEQFF. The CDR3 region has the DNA TGCGCCAGCAGCCAAGATCAGGGTGAGCAGTTCTTC.

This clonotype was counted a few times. The CDR3 DNA reads as TGCGCCAGCAGCCAAATATTTACTTCCCGGGGTGAGACAGATACGCAGTATTTT. Amino acids: CASSQIFTSRGETDTQYF. The V call is TRBV4-1, the J call TRBJ2-3, with a tentative D call TRBD2 (5 bases). There are 18 residues in the CDR3. Germline CDR1 is MGHRA and CDR2 is YSYEKL. Trimming took off 2 bases at V and 3 bases at J, with 21 bases between the two ends.

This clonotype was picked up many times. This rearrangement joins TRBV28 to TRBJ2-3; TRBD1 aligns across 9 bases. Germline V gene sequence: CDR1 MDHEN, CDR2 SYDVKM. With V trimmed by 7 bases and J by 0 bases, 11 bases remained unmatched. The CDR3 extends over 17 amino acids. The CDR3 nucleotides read TGTGCCAGCAACCCTCCGGGACAGGGTCTTAGCACAGATACGCAGTATTTT. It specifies CASNPPGQGLSTDTQYF.

The CDR3, as DNA: TGTGCCAGCACCGGGACAGGGATTAATGGCTACACCTTC. Translation: CASTGTGINGYTF. This chain joins TRBV5-4 and TRBJ1-2; 9 nucleotides match TRBD1. Germline loops: CDR1 SGHNT, CDR2 YYREEE (reference sequence). The CDR3 totals 13 residues. V trimming: 6 bases; J trimming: 6 bases; junction bases outside the gene matches: 6.

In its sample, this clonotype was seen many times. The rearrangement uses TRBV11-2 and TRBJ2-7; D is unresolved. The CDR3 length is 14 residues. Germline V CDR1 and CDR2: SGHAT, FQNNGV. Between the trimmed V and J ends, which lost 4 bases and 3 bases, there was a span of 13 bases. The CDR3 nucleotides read TGTGCCAGCAGCTCAACACAGAAAATCTACGAGCAGTACTTC. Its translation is CASSSTQKIYEQYF.

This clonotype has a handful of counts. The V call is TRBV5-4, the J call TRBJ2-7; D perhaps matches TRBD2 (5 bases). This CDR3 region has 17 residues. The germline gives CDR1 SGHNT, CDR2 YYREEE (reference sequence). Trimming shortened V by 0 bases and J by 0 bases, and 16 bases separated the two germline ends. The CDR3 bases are TGTGCCAGCAGCTTGGGTAGCGCCCTGGTGGGCTCCTACGAGCAGTACTTC. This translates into CASSLGSALVGSYEQYF.

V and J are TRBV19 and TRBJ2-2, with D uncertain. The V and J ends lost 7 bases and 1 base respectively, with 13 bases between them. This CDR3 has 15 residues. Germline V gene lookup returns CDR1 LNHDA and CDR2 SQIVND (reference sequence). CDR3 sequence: CASNPFAGNTGELFF. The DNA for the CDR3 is TGTGCCAGTAATCCATTCGCAGGGAACACCGGGGAGCTGTTTTTT.

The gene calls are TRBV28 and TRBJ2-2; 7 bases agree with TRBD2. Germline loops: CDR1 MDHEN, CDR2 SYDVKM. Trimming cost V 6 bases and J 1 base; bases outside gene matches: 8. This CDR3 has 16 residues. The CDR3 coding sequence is TGTGCCAGCAGGAACGGGCCTAGCGGGAACACCGGGGAGCTGTTTTTT. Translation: CASRNGPSGNTGELFF.

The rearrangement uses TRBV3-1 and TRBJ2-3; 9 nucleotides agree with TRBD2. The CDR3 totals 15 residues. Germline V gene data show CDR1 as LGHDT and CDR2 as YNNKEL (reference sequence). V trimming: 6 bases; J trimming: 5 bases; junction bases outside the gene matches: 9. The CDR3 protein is CASRTSGTFLDTQYF. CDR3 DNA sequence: TGTGCCAGCAGGACTAGCGGTACTTTTCTAGATACGCAGTATTTT.

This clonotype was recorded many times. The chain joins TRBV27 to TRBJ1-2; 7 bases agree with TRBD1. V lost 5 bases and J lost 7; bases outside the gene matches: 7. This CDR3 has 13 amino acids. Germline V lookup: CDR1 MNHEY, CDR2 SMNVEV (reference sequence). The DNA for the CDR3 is TGTGCCAGCAGTCCGGGACAGTACGGTGGCTACACCTTC. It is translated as CASSPGQYGGYTF.

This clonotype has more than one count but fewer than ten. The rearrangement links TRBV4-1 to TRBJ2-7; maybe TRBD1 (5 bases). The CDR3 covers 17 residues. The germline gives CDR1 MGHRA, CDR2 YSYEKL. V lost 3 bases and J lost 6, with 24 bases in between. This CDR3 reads CASSHQDLVVVQGEQYF. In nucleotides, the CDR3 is TGCGCCAGCAGCCACCAGGACCTAGTGGTGGTTCAGGGCGAGCAGTACTTC.

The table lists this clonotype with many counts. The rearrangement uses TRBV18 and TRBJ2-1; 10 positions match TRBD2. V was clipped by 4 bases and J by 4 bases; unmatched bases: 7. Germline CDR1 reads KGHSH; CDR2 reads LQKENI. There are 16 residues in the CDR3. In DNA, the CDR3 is TGTGCCAGCTCACTTCTAGCGGGAGAGGGTTACAATGAGCAGTTCTTC. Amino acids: CASSLLAGEGYNEQFF.

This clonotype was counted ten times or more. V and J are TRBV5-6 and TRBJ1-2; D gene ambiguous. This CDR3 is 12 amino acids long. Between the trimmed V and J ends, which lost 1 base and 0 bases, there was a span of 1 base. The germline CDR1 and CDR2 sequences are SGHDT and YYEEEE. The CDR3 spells CASSLTNYGYTF. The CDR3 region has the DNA TGTGCCAGCAGCTTGACTAACTATGGCTACACCTTC. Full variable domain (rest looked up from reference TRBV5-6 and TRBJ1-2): DAGVTQSPTHLIKTRGQQVTLRCSPKSGHDTVSWYQQALGQGPQFIFQYYEEEERQRGNFPDRFSGHQFPNYSSELNVNALLLGDSALYLCASSLTNYGYTFGSGTRLTVV.

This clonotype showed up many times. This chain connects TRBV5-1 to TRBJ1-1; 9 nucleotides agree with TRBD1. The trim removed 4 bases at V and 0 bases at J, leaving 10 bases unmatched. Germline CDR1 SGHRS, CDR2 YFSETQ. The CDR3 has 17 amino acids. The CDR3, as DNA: TGCGCCAGCAGCCCGGGACAGGGAATACTCATGAACACTGAAGCTTTCTTT. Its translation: CASSPGQGILMNTEAFF.

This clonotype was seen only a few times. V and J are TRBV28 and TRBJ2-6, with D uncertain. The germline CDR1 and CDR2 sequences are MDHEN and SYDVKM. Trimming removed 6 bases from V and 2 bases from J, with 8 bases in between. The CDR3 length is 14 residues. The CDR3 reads CASSTHTGANVLTF. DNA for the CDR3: TGTGCCAGCAGCACCCACACTGGGGCCAACGTCCTGACTTTC.

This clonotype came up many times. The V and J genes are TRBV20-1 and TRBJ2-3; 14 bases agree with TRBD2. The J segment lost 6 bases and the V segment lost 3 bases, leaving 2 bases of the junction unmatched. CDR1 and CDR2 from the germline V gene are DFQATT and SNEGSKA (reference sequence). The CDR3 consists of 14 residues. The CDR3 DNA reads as TGCAGTGCTAGGAGGACTAGCGGGGGGGATACGCAGTATTTT. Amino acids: CSARRTSGGDTQYF.

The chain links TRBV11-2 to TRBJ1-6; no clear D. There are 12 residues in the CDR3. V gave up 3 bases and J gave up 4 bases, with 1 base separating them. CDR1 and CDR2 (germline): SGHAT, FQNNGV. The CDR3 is CASSFYNSPLHF. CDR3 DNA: TGTGCCAGCAGCTTTTATAATTCACCCCTCCACTTT.

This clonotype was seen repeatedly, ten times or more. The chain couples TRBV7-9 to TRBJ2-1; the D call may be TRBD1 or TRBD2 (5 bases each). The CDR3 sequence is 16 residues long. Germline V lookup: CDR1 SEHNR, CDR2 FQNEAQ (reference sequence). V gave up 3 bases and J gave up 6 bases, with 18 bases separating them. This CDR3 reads CASSLGQGGGLNEQFF. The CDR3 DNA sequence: TGTGCCAGCAGCTTGGGGCAGGGCGGAGGCCTCAATGAGCAGTTCTTC.

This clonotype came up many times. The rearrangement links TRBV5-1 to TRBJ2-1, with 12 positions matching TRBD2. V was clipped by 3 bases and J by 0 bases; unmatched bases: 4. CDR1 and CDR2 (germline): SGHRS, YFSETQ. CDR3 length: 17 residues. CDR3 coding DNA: TGCGCCAGCAGCTCAGGACTAGCGGGGAGCTCCTACAATGAGCAGTTCTTC. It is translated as CASSSGLAGSSYNEQFF.

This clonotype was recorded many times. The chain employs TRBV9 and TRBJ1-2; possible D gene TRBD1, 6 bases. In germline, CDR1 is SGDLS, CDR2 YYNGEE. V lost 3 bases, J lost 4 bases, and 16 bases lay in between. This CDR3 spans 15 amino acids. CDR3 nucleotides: TGTGCCAGCAGCGATAGCCCGAACAGGGTCTATGGCTACACCTTC. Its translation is CASSDSPNRVYGYTF. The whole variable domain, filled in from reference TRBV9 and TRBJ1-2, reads DSGVTQTPKHLITATGQRVTLRCSPRSGDLSVYWYQQSLDQGLQFLIQYYNGEERAKGNILERFSAQQFPDLHSELNLSSLELGDSALYFCASSDSPNRVYGYTFGSGTRLTVV.

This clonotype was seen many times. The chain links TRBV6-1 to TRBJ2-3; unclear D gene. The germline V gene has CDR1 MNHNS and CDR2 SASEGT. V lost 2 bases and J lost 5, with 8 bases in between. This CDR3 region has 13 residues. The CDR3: CASSERPGDTQYF. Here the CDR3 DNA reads TGTGCCAGCAGTGAAAGACCAGGAGATACGCAGTATTTT.